This entry describes one T cell receptor beta chain. The antigen remains unidentified. This sample is part of a study of T cells expressing NK-cell markers. Whole-study findings and limits: The CD3+CD56-NKG2C+ fraction was also led by these clonotypes in a few donors. The share of CD8+ T cells held by dominant NKG2C+ clonotypes was about 1.0-7.5% in about six donors.

TCRdb re-called the 5' RACE reads, yielding one record per CDR3 amino acid sequence without DNA. Across 500,000 or so distinct CDR3 sequences, the top ten clones capture approximately 3.6% of the sample. This clonotype originated in a man aged 18 to 30 in good health. Sequenced: blood T cells: a sorted CD56 or NKG2C T cell subset, CD4+ or CD8+ T cells, or bulk PBMC T cells (not recorded which).

The CDR3 sequence is CASSLPGTDEHTIYF. The chain employs TRBV14 and TRBJ1-3; TCRdb calls TRBD1, which cannot be checked without DNA. Germline V gene data show CDR1 as SGHDN and CDR2 as FVKESK. The CDR3 length is 15 residues. The full variable domain, rest sourced from reference TRBV14 and TRBJ1-3, is EAGVTQFPSHSVIEKGQTVTLRCDPISGHDNLYWYRRVMGKEIKFLLHFVKESKQDESGMPNNRFLAERTGGTYSTLKVQPAELEDSGVYFCASSLPGTDEHTIYFGEGSWLTVV.